This TCR beta chain stems from a study of blood T cell repertoires in COVID-19. For the study at large: Some COVID-19 samples were acute and others convalescent; all came from the United States, Italy and Spain. The analysed material was cDNA or gDNA that came from T cells, B-cell-depleted T cells, or PBMCs.

As handled by the study authors: Nucleated cell counts were estimated from reference gene primer amplification. Repertoires were generated with immunoSEQ multiplex PCR, while TCRdb's copy carries only in-frame clones and drops some. The DNA was the basis for D and trimming; V, J and clone size are from that table. The table has approximately 190,000 clones, about 85% seen once; the top ten hold approximately 19%. Germline CDR1 reads SNHLY; CDR2 reads FYNNEI. The CDR3 runs to 19 residues. J was trimmed by 0 bases and V by 5 bases; bases with no gene match: 14. V is TRBV2 and J is TRBJ1-4; 8 bases fit TRBD1. Sequences were obtained from peripheral blood. This TCR came from a human donor in a cohort sampled during active COVID-19. The CDR3 protein is CASSSTPGQVFSTNEKLFF. CDR3 coding DNA: TGTGCCAGCAGTTCAACACCGGGACAGGTCTTTTCAACTAATGAAAAACTGTTTTTT.